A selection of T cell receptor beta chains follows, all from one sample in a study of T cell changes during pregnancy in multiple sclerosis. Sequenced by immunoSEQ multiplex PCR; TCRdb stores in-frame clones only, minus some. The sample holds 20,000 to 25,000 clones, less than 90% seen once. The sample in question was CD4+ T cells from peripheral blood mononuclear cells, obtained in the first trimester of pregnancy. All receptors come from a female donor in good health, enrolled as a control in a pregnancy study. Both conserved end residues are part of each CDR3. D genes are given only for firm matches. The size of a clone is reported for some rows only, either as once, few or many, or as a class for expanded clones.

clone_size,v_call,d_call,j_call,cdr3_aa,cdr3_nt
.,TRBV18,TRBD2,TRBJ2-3,CASSGLAGDADTQYF,TGTGCCAGCTCAGGACTAGCGGGGGACGCGGATACGCAGTATTTT
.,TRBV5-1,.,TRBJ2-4,CASSFGGQNIQYF,TGCGCCAGCAGCTTCGGGGGGCAAAACATTCAGTACTTC
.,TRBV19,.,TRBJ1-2,CASSIARSNYGYTF,TGTGCCAGTAGTATCGCCAGGTCTAACTATGGCTACACCTTC
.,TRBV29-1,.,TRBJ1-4,CSVAMGGSNEKLFF,TGCAGCGTTGCTATGGGGGGGTCTAATGAAAAACTGTTTTTT
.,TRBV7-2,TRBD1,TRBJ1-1,CASSLRQGAHEAFF,TGTGCCAGCAGCTTACGACAGGGCGCTCATGAAGCTTTCTTT
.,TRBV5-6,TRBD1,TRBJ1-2,CASSLPGQVNYGYTF,TGTGCCAGCAGCTTACCGGGACAGGTTAACTATGGCTACACCTTC
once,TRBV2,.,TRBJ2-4,CASKGDLAKNIQYF,TGTGCCAGCAAGGGGGATTTAGCCAAAAACATTCAGTACTTC
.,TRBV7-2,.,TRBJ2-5,CASSLTFRETQYF,TGTGCCAGCAGCCTAACGTTCCGAGAGACCCAGTACTTC
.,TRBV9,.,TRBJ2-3,CASSAHTDTQYF,TGTGCCAGCAGCGCCCACACAGATACGCAGTATTTT
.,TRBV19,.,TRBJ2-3,CASSPRQGTDTQYF,TGTGCCAGTAGTCCCCGACAGGGCACAGATACGCAGTATTTT
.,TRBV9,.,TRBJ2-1,CASSVGSNNEQFF,TGTGCCAGCAGCGTAGGCTCTAACAATGAGCAGTTCTTC
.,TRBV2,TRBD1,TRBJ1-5,CASSPGQGDQPQHF,TGTGCCAGCAGTCCGGGACAGGGGGATCAGCCCCAGCATTTT
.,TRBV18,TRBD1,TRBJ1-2,CASSQEAGGIGGYTF,TGTGCCAGCTCGCAAGAGGCAGGGGGCATTGGTGGCTACACCTTC
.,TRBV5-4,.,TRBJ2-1,CASSLDRWGMTEQFF,TGTGCCAGCAGCTTGGACAGGTGGGGCATGACTGAGCAGTTCTTC
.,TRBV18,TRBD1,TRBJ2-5,CASTDRGQETQYF,TGTGCCAGCACGGACAGGGGGCAAGAGACCCAGTACTTC
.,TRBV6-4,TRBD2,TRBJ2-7,CASSHSGSGEQYF,TGTGCCAGCAGCCACAGCGGGAGTGGGGAGCAGTACTTC
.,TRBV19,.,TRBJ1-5,CASSMGLVTGDNQPQHF,TGTGCCAGTAGTATGGGCCTCGTAACAGGCGACAATCAGCCCCAGCATTTT
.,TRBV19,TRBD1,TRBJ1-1,CASSPAMGQGVFEAFF,TGTGCCAGTAGTCCTGCTATGGGACAGGGAGTTTTTGAAGCTTTCTTT
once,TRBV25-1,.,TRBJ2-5,CASSDLYYQETQYF,TGTGCCAGCAGTGACCTTTACTACCAAGAGACCCAGTACTTC
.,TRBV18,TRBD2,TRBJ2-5,CASSPRLAGPGGLQETQYF,TGTGCCAGCTCACCGCGGCTAGCGGGGCCCGGGGGGCTCCAAGAGACCCAGTACTTC
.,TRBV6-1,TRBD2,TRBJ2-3,CASSAGGLSGGYTDTQYF,TGTGCCAGCAGTGCGGGGGGTTTGAGCGGGGGATACACAGATACGCAGTATTTT
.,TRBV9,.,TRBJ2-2,CASSVGGQNTGELFF,TGTGCCAGCAGCGTAGGTGGACAAAACACCGGGGAGCTGTTTTTT
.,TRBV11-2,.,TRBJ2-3,CASSLDWGGADTQYF,TGTGCCAGCAGCTTAGATTGGGGGGGCGCAGATACGCAGTATTTT
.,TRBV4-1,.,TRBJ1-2,CASRREQANIGYTF,TGCGCCAGCCGCCGGGAGCAGGCAAACATTGGCTACACCTTC
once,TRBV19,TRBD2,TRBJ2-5,CASSPSGQETQYF,TGTGCCAGTAGCCCTAGCGGCCAAGAGACCCAGTACTTC
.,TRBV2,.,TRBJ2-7,CAVPRGGAYEQYF,TGTGCCGTACCTAGGGGGGGGGCCTACGAGCAGTACTTC
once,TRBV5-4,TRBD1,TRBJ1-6,CASSPDRDTYNSPLHF,TGTGCCAGCAGCCCGGACAGGGACACCTATAATTCACCCCTCCACTTT
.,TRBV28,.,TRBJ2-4,CASSLLGQGKNIQYF,TGTGCCAGCAGTTTGCTCGGGCAGGGTAAAAACATTCAGTACTTC
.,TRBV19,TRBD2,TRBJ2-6,CASSSLAGGTGANVLTF,TGTGCCAGTAGTTCCCTAGCGGGGGGCACTGGGGCCAACGTCCTGACTTTC
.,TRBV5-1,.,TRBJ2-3,CASSLIAGTDTQYF,TGCGCCAGCAGCCTGATAGCGGGCACAGATACGCAGTATTTT
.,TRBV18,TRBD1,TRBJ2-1,CASSPIRDSPYNEQFF,TGTGCCAGCTCACCAATCAGGGACAGCCCTTACAATGAGCAGTTCTTC
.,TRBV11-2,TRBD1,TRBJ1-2,CAGGKTGEVSYTF,TGTGCCGGCGGAAAGACAGGGGAAGTTAGCTACACCTTC
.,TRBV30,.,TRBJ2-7,CAWSSLLAASSYEQYF,TGTGCCTGGAGCTCCCTACTAGCCGCGAGCTCCTACGAGCAGTACTTC
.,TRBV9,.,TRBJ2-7,CASSVEAAATYEQYF,TGTGCCAGCAGCGTAGAAGCCGCGGCCACCTACGAGCAGTACTTC
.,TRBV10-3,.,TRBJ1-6,CASGAQRGGNSPLHF,TGTGCTAGCGGGGCCCAGCGAGGTGGTAATTCACCCCTCCACTTT
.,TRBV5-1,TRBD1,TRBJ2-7,CASSLDRTGYYYEQYF,TGCGCCAGCAGCTTGGACCGGACAGGGTATTACTACGAGCAGTACTTC
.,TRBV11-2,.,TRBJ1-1,CASSQGYTEAFF,TGTGCCAGCAGCCAGGGGTACACTGAAGCTTTCTTT
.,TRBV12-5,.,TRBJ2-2,CASGQQGFANTGELFF,TGTGCTAGTGGTCAACAGGGATTCGCGAACACCGGGGAGCTGTTTTTT
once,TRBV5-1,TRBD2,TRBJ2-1,CASSLTSAGNEQFF,TGCGCCAGCAGCTTGACTAGCGCCGGGAATGAGCAGTTCTTC
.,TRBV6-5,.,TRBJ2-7,CASSVRDTTYEQYF,TGTGCCAGCAGTGTTCGGGACACCACCTACGAGCAGTACTTC
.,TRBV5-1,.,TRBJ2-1,CASSSRARGYNEQFF,TGCGCCAGCAGCTCACGGGCTAGGGGGTACAATGAGCAGTTCTTC
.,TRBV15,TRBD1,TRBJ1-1,CATSRTGNTEAFF,TGTGCCACCAGCCGGACAGGGAACACTGAAGCTTTCTTT
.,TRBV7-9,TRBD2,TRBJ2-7,CASSLASGGYEQYF,TGTGCCAGCAGCTTAGCCAGCGGGGGCTACGAGCAGTACTTC
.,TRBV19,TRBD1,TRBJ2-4,CASSPTGTVNIQYF,TGTGCCAGTAGCCCTACCGGGACAGTCAACATTCAGTACTTC
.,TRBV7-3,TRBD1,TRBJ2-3,CASSPRRGPPGGDTQYF,TGTGCCAGCAGCCCCCGCAGGGGGCCCCCAGGAGGAGATACGCAGTATTTT
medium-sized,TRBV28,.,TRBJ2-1,CASSLIQGGYNEQFF,TGTGCCAGCAGTTTGATACAGGGCGGCTACAATGAGCAGTTCTTC
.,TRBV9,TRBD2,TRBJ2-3,CASSVGTSGSTDTQYF,TGTGCCAGCAGCGTTGGGACTAGCGGTAGCACAGATACGCAGTATTTT
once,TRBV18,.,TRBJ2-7,CASSPPGAGATRYEQYF,TGTGCCAGCTCACCACCGGGGGCGGGGGCTACCCGCTACGAGCAGTACTTC
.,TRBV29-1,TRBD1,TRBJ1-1,CSVPRTGNTEAFF,TGCAGCGTCCCCCGGACAGGGAACACTGAAGCTTTCTTT